The subject of this entry is one T cell receptor (beta chain). The sample belongs to a study of T cell changes during pregnancy in multiple sclerosis. TCRdb's copy holds only in-frame clones and misses some; the assay was immunoSEQ multiplex PCR. The data show around 26,000 clones, approximately 89% seen once. The V gene's germline CDR1 is MNHNS and CDR2 SASEGT. V lost 3 bases and J 0 bases, leaving 13 bases between the germline ends. The CDR3 loop spans 16 amino acids. The clonotype comes from a female donor in good health, enrolled as a control in a pregnancy study. Sequences were derived from CD8+ T cells from peripheral blood mononuclear cells, sampled in the first trimester of pregnancy. The rearrangement uses TRBV6-1 and TRBJ2-3; a weak D match, TRBD1 (6 bases). The CDR3 sequence is CASSDARTASTDTQYF. In DNA, the CDR3 is TGTGCCAGCAGTGATGCAAGGACAGCTAGCACAGATACGCAGTATTTT.